Listed here is a single T cell receptor beta chain. Then a second PCR, running roughly 7 to 11 cycles, was carried out with a sample-barcoded 5' primer and a J-beta primer mix. A single record per CDR3 protein comes from TCRdb applying MiXCR to the 5' RACE reads. The sample shows about 800,000 distinct CDR3 sequences, about 42% of them seen only once. These data originate in a study of blood T cells in healthy people across ages. This CDR3 is built from 12 residues. V was shortened by 4 bases and J by 2 bases, with 7 bases between the two germline ends. Germline-derived CDR1 and CDR2 are DFQATT and SNEGSKA (reference sequence).

The sequencing input was blood. The TCR sequence derives from a man older than 75 in good health. The chain uses TRBV20-1 and TRBJ2-3; D gene unclear. The CDR3 region has the DNA TGCAGTGCTATGGTTCTCACAGATACGCAGTATTTT. Its protein is CSAMVLTDTQYF.